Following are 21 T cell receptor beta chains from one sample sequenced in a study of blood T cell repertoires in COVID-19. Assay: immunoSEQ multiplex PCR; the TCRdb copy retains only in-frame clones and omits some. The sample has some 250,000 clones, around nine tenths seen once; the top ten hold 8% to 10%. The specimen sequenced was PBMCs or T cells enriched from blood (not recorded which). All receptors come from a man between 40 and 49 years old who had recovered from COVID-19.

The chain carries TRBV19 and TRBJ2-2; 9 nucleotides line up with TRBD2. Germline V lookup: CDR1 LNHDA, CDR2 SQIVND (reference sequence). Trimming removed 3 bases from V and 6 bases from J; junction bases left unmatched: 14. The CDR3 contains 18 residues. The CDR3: CASSIRGASGTPPGELFF. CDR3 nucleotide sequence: TGTGCCAGTAGTATTCGAGGGGCTAGCGGGACGCCACCCGGGGAGCTGTTTTTT.

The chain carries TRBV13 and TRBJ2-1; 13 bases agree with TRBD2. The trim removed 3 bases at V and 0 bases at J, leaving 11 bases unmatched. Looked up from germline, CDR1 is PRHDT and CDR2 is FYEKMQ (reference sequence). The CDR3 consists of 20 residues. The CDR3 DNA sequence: TGTGCCAGCAGCTTCCCCCCGGGACTAGCGGGAACAAGCTCCTACAATGAGCAGTTCTTC. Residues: CASSFPPGLAGTSSYNEQFF.

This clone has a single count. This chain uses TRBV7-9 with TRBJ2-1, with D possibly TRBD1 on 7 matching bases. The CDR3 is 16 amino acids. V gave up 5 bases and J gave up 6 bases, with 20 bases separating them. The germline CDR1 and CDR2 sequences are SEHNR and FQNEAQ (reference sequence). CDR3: CASSQRSGGQTNEQFF. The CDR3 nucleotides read TGTGCCAGCAGCCAACGATCCGGGGGACAGACCAATGAGCAGTTCTTC.

The CDR3 nucleotides are TGTGCCAGCTTGAGTCCTGGCGGGGAGCTGTTTTTT. Translation: CASLSPGGELFF. This chain connects TRBV9 to TRBJ2-2; D is uncertain. The CDR3 runs to 12 residues. V gave up 7 bases and J gave up 7 bases, with 11 bases separating them. Per the germline V gene, CDR1 is SGDLS and CDR2 is YYNGEE.

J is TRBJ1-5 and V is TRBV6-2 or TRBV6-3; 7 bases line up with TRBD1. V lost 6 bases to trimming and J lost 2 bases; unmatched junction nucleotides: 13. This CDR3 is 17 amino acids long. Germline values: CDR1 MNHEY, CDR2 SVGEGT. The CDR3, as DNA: TGTGCCAGCAGCCCCCTGGGACCAGGGGGTGGCAATCAGCCCCAGCATTTT. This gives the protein CASSPLGPGGGNQPQHF.

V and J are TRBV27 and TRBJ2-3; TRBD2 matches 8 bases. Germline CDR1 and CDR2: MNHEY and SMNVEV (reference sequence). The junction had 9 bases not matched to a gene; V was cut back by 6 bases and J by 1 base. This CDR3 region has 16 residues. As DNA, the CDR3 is TGTGCCAGCAGCCCCAAGGCGGGGGGTGGCACAGATACGCAGTATTTT. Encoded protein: CASSPKAGGGTDTQYF.

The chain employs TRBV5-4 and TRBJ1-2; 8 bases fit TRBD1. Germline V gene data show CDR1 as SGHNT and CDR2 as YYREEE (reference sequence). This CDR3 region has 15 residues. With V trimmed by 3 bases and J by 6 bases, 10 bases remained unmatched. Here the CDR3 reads CASSSTTGEYNGYTF. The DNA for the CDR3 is TGTGCCAGCAGCTCGACGACAGGGGAATATAATGGCTACACCTTC.

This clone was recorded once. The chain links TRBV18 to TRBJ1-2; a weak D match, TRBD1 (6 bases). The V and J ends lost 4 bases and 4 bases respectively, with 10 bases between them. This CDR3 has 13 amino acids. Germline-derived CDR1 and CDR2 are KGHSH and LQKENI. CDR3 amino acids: CASSRTESYGYTF. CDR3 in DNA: TGTGCCAGCTCACGGACAGAGTCCTATGGCTACACCTTC.

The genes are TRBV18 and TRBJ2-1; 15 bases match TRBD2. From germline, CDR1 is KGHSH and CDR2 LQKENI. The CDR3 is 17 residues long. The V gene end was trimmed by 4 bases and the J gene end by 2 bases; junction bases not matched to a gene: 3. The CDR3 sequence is CASSHGTSGGTYNEQFF. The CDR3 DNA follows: TGTGCCAGCTCACACGGGACTAGCGGGGGGACCTACAATGAGCAGTTCTTC.

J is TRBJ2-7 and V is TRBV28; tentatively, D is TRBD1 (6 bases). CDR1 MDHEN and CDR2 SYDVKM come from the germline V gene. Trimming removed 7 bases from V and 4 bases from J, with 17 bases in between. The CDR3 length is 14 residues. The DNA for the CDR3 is TGTGCCAGCAAAAGGGGACAAGACTTGTACGAGCAGTACTTC. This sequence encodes CASKRGQDLYEQYF.

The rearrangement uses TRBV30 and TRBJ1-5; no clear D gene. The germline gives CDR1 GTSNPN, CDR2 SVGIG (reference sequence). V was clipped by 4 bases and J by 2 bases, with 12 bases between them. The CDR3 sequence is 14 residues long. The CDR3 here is CAWNNGVGNQPQHF. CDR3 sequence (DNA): TGTGCCTGGAACAATGGAGTAGGCAATCAGCCCCAGCATTTT.

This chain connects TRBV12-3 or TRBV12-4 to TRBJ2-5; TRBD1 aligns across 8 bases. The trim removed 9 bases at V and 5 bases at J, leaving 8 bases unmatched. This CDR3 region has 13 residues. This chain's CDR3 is CASNGQGRETQYF. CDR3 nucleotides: TGTGCCAGTAACGGACAGGGCCGGGAGACCCAGTACTTC.

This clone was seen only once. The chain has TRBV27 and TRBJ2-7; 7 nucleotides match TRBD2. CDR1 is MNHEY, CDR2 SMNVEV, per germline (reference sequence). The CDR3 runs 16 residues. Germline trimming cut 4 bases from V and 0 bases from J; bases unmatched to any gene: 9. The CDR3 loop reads CASSYAGDLVSYEQYF. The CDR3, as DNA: TGTGCCAGCAGTTATGCGGGAGACCTTGTCTCCTACGAGCAGTACTTC.

The CDR3 DNA is TGTGCCAGCTCACCAGGAAAAGGGGCCTACAATGAGCAGTTCTTC. This encodes CASSPGKGAYNEQFF. The rearrangement links TRBV18 to TRBJ2-1, with D perhaps TRBD1 (5 bases). Trimming shortened V by 2 bases and J by 2 bases, and 10 bases separated the two germline ends. Germline V gene data show CDR1 as KGHSH and CDR2 as LQKENI. The CDR3 covers 15 residues.

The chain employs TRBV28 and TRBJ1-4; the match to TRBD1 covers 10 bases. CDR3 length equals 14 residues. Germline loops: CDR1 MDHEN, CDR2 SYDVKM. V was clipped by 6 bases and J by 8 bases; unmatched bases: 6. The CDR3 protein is CASSHDRGREKLFF. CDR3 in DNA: TGTGCCAGCAGCCATGACAGGGGGCGCGAAAAACTGTTTTTT.

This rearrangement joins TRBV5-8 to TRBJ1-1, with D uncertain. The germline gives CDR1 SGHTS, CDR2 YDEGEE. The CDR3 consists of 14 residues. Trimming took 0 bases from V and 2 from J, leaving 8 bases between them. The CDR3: CASSLELLNTEAFF. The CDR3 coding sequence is TGTGCCAGCAGCTTGGAACTTTTAAACACTGAAGCTTTCTTT.

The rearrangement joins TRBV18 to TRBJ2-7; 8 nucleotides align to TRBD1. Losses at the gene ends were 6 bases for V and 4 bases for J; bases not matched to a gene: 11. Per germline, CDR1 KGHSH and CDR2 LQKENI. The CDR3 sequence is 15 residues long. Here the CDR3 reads CASSPRTGKLYEQYF. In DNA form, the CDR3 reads TGTGCCAGCTCCCCCAGGACAGGGAAATTATACGAGCAGTACTTC.

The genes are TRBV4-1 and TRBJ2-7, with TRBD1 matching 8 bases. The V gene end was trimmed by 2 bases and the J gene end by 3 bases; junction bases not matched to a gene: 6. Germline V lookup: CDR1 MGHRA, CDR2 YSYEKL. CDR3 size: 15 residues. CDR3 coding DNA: TGCGCCAGCAGCCAAACCGGGACAGGTAACTACGAGCAGTACTTC. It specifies CASSQTGTGNYEQYF.

This CDR3 reads CASSQALSYSGNTIYF. CDR3 DNA sequence: TGTGCCAGCAGCCAAGCTCTGTCCTACTCTGGAAACACCATATATTTT. The chain recombines TRBV3-1 (or the pseudogene TRBV3-2) with TRBJ1-3; D call uncertain. The CDR3 loop spans 16 amino acids. Trimming removed 1 base at V and 0 bases at J, with 10 bases between. Germline V CDR1 and CDR2: LGHDT, YNNKEL (reference sequence).

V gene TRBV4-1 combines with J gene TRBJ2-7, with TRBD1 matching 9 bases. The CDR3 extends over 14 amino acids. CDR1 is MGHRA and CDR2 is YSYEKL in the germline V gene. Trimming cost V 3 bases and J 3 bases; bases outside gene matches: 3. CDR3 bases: TGCGCCAGCAGCCACCCGGACAGGGGCTACGAGCAGTACTTC. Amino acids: CASSHPDRGYEQYF.

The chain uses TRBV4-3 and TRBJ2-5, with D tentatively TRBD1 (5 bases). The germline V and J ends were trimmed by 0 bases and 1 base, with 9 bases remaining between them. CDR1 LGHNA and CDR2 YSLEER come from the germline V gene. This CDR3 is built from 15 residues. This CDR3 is CASSQDGQGQETQYF. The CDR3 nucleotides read TGCGCCAGCAGCCAAGACGGTCAGGGCCAAGAGACCCAGTACTTC.